The entry that follows covers one T cell receptor beta chain sequence. These donors were members of the roughly 110-subject validation cohort, a group separate from the roughly 670-subject first cohort. This sample stems from a study of cytomegalovirus exposure and HLA in healthy donors. Turning to the study itself: The roughly 110 validation repertoires matched the roughly 700 first-cohort repertoires in platform, a later analysis reported.

Germline lookup yields CDR1 LNHDA and CDR2 SQIVND (reference sequence). This CDR3 contains 13 residues. The V end was cut by 7 bases, the J end by 5 bases, with 12 bases between. Method: immunoSEQ multiplex PCR; TCRdb's copy keeps in-frame clones and lacks some. The sample includes under 400,000 clones, just over 85% of them seen just once. The chain uses TRBV19 and TRBJ1-3; no firm D call. This TCR was recovered from a young woman in good health and CMV-seronegative. The sequencing sample was made of PBMCs. DNA of the CDR3: TGTGCCAGTATCGCGGGCAGTCGAAACACCATATATTTT. Protein product: CASIAGSRNTIYF.